Below, 5 T cell receptor beta chains from the same sample are listed, as sequenced in a study of blood T cell repertoires in COVID-19. Libraries were prepared by immunoSEQ multiplex PCR; TCRdb keeps only in-frame clonotypes and omits some of them. The data show roughly 260,000 clones, over 80% seen once. Source material: peripheral blood. These TCRs come from a woman aged 40 to 50 with acute or convalescent COVID-19.

As concerns this clone: Other DNA variants within this sample encode the same CDR3. This rearrangement joins TRBV10-3 to TRBJ1-1; D gene uncertain. The CDR3 consists of 12 residues. With 2 bases removed from V and 5 bases from J, the gap between germline ends came to 6 bases. Germline V gene data show CDR1 as ENHRY and CDR2 as SYGVKD. CDR3 amino acids: CAISERSTEAFF. CDR3 coding DNA: TGTGCCATCAGTGAGAGGAGTACTGAAGCTTTCTTT.

The chain has TRBV2 and TRBJ1-4; D unclear. The CDR3 runs to 15 residues. Germline CDR1 and CDR2: SNHLY and FYNNEI. The V end was cut by 6 bases, the J end by 3 bases, with 14 bases between. The CDR3 sequence: CASSVDLGPNEKLFF. The DNA of the CDR3 is TGTGCCAGCAGCGTGGATCTGGGCCCTAATGAAAAACTGTTTTTT. Filled out from reference TRBV2 and TRBJ1-4, the complete variable domain reads EPEVTQTPSHQVTQMGQEVILRCVPISNHLYFYWYRQILGQKVEFLVSFYNNEISEKSEIFDDQFSVERPDGSNFTLKIRSTKLEDSAMYFCASSVDLGPNEKLFFGSGTQLSVL.

The chain links TRBV4-2 to TRBJ2-3; the match to TRBD2 covers 10 bases. Unmatched junction bases numbered 11, after V lost 0 bases and J lost 11 bases. This CDR3 is 16 amino acids long. Germline V gene lookup returns CDR1 LGHNA and CDR2 YNFKEQ. CDR3 residues: CASSQDKVSGGQVQYF. In nucleotides, the CDR3 is TGTGCCAGCAGCCAAGATAAAGTTAGCGGGGGGCAAGTGCAGTATTTT.

J is TRBJ1-6 and V is TRBV5-1, with D possibly being TRBD1 (6 bases). With 4 bases removed from V and 8 bases from J, the gap between germline ends came to 10 bases. The germline gives CDR1 SGHRS, CDR2 YFSETQ. CDR3 length: 13 residues. The CDR3: CASSPNRDSPLHF. The CDR3 bases are TGCGCCAGCAGCCCAAACAGGGATTCACCCCTCCACTTT.

This chain joins TRBV30 and TRBJ1-3, with D uncertain. Trimming removed 8 bases at V and 2 bases at J, with 13 bases between. The germline gives CDR1 GTSNPN, CDR2 SVGIG (reference sequence). CDR3 length: 13 amino acids. For the CDR3, the DNA is TGTGCCCGAACCCCGGAGGCTGGAAACACCATATATTTT. This codes for CARTPEAGNTIYF.